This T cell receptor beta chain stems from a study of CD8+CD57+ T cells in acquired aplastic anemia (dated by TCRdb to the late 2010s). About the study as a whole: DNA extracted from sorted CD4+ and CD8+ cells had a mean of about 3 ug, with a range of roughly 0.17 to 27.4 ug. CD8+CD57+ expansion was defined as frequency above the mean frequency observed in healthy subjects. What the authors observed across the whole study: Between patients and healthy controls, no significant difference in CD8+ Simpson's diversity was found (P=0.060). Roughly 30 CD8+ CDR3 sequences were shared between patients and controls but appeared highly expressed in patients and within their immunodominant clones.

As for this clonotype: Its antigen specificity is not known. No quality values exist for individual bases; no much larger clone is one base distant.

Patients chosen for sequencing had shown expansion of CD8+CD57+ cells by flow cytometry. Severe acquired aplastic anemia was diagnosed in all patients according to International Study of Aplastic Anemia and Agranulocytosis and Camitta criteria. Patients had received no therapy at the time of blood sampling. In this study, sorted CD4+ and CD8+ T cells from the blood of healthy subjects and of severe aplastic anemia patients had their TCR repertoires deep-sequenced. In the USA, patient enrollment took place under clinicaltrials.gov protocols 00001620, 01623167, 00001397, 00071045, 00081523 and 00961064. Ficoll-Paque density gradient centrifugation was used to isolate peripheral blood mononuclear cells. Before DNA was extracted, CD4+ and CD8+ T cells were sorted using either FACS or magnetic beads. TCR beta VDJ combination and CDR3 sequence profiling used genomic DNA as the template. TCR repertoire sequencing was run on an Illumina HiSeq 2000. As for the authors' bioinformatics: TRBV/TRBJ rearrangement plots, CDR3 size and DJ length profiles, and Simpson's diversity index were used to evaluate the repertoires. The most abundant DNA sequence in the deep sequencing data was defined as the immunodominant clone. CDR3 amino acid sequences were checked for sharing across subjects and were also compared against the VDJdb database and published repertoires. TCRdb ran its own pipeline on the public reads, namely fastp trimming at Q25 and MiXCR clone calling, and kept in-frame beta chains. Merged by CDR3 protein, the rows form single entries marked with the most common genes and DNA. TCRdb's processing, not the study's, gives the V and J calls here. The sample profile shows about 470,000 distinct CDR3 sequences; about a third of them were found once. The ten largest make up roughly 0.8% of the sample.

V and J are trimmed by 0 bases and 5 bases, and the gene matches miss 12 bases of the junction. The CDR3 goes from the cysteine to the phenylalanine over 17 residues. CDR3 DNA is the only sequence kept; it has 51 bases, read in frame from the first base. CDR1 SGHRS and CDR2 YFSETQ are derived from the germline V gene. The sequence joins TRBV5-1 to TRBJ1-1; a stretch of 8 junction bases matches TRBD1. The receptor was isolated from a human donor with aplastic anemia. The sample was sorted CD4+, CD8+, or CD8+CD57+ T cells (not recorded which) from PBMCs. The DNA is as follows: TGCGCCAGCAGCTTGGGAGGGCGGACAGGGAGGATAACTGAAGCTTTCTTT. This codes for CASSLGGRTGRITEAFF.